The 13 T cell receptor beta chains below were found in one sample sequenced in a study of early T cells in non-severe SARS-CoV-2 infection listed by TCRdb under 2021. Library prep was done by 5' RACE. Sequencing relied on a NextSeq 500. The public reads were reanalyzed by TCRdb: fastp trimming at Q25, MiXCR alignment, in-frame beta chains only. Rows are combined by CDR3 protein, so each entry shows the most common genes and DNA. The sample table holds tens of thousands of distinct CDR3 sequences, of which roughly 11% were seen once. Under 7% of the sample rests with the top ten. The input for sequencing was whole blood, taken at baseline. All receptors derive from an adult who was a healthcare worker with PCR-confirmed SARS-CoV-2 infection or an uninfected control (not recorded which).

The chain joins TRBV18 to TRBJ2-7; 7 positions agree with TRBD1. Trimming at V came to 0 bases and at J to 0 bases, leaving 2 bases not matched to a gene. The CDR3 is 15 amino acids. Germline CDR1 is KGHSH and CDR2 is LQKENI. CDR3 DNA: TGTGCCAGCTCACCACCGTCAGGGGGCTCCTACGAGCAGTACTTC. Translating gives CASSPPSGGSYEQYF.

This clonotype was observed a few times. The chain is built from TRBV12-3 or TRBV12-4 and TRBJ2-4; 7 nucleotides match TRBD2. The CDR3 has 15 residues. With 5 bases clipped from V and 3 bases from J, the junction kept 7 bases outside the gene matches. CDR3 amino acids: CASSPREAVKNIQYF. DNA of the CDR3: TGTGCCAGCAGTCCTCGGGAGGCGGTCAAAAACATTCAGTACTTC.

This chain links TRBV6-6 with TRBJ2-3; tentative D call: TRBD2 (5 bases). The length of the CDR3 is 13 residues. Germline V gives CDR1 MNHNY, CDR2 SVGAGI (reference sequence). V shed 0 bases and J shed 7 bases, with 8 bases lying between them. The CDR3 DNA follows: TGTGCCAGCAGTTACTCGATAGCGAATACGCAGTATTTT. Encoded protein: CASSYSIANTQYF.

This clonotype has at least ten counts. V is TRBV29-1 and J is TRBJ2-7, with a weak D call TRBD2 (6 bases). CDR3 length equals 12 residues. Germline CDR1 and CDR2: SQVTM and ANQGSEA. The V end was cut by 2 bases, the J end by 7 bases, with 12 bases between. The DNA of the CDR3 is TGCAGCGTTGAATTGGAGGGATGGGAGCAGTACTTC. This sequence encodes CSVELEGWEQYF.

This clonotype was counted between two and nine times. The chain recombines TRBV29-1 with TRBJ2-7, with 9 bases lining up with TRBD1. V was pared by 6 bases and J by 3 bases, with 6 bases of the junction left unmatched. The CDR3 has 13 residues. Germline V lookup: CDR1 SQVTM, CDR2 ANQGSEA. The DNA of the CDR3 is TGCAGCGTGGCGGGACAGGGTTTCTACGAGCAGTACTTC. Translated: CSVAGQGFYEQYF.

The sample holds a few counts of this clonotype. CDR3 residues: CSVAWDRESPGANVLTF. The CDR3, as DNA: TGCAGCGTTGCTTGGGACAGGGAATCCCCTGGGGCCAACGTCCTGACTTTC. The chain recombines TRBV29-1 with TRBJ2-6; 9 nucleotides align to TRBD1. Germline V CDR1 and CDR2: SQVTM, ANQGSEA. This CDR3 is 17 amino acids long. V lost 4 bases and J lost 2; bases outside the gene matches: 9. The complete variable domain, with remaining parts taken from reference TRBV29-1 and TRBJ2-6, reads SAVISQKPSRDICQRGTSLTIQCQVDSQVTMMFWYRQQPGQSLTLIATANQGSEATYESGFVIDKFPISRPNLTFSTLTVSNMSPEDSSIYLCSVAWDRESPGANVLTFGAGSRLTVL.

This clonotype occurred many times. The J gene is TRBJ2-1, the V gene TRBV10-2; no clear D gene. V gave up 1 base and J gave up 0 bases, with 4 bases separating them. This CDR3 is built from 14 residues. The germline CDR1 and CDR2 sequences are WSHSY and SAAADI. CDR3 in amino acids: CASSEYLSYNEQFF. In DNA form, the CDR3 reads TGCGCCAGCAGTGAGTACCTCTCCTACAATGAGCAGTTCTTC.

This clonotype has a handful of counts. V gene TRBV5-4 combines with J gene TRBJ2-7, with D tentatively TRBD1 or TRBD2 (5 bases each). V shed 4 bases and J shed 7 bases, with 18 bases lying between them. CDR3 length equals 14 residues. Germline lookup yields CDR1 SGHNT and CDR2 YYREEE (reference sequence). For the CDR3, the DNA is TGTGCCAGCAGCCTGGGCCAGGGACGAGGGGAGCAGTACTTC. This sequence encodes CASSLGQGRGEQYF.

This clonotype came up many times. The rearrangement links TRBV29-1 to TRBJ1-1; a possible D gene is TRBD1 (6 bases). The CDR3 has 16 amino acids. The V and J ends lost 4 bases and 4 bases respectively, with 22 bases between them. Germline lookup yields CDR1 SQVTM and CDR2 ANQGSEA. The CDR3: CSVGLFARGSGTEAFF. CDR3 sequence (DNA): TGCAGCGTTGGGTTGTTTGCGAGGGGGTCGGGCACTGAAGCTTTCTTT.

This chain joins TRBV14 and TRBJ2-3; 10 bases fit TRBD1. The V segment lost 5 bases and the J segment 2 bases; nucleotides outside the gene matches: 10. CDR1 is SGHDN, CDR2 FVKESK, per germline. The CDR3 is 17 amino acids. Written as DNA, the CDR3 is TGTGCCAGCAGCATCCCCGGGACAGGGGACAACACAGATACGCAGTATTTT. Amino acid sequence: CASSIPGTGDNTDTQYF.

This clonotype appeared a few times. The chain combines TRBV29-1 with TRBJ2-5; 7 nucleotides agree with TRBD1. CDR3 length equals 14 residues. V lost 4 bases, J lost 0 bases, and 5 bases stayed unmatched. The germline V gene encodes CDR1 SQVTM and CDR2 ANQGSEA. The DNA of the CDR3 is TGCAGCGTTGTGGGGACAGCGTACCAAGAGACCCAGTACTTC. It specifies CSVVGTAYQETQYF.

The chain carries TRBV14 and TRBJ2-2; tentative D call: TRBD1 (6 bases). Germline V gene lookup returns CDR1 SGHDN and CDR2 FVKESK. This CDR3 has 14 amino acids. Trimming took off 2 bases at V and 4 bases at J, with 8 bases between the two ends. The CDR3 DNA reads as TGTGCCAGCAGCCAAATCAGGGGCACCGGGGAGCTGTTTTTT. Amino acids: CASSQIRGTGELFF. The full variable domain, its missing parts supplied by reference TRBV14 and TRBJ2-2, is EAGVTQFPSHSVIEKGQTVTLRCDPISGHDNLYWYRRVMGKEIKFLLHFVKESKQDESGMPNNRFLAERTGGTYSTLKVQPAELEDSGVYFCASSQIRGTGELFFGEGSRLTVL.

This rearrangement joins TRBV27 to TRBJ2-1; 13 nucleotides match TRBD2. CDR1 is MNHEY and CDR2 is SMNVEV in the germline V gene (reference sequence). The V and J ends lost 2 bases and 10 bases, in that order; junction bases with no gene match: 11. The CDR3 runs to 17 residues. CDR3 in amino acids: CASSLRARGLAGSEQFF. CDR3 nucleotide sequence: TGTGCCAGCAGTTTAAGGGCTCGGGGACTAGCGGGATCCGAGCAGTTCTTC.